This T cell receptor beta chain was recovered during a study of blood T cell repertoires in COVID-19. In the study overall: There were acute and convalescent COVID-19 samples, and they came from the United States, Italy and Spain.

This clone has a single count. Using immunoSEQ multiplex PCR, the repertoire was profiled, and TCRdb retains in-frame clones only, with some absent. Among fewer than 250,000 clones listed, around 89% were seen once. This CDR3 contains 13 residues. V lost 1 base, J lost 5 bases, and 8 bases lay in between. In germline, CDR1 is ENHRY, CDR2 SYGVKD. The clonotype originates from a man in his 70s with acute or convalescent COVID-19. V gene TRBV10-3 combines with J gene TRBJ1-2; D not resolved. Sample: peripheral blood. DNA of the CDR3: TGTGCCATCAGTGAGTACGCCGGTTATGGCTACACCTTC. Its translation: CAISEYAGYGYTF.